This T cell receptor beta chain appears in the sequencing data of a study of Ad26.COV2.S vaccination and SARS-CoV-2 variants. Study in general: In the study, Ad26.COV2.S was injected intramuscularly once, or twice 56 days apart. Notes on the study in general: The TCR-based breadth and depth measures might underestimate overall T cell responses.

The CDR3 is made up of 15 amino acids. Germline CDR1 and CDR2: LGHDT and YNNKEL (reference sequence). With 0 bases removed from V and 7 bases from J, the gap between germline ends came to 13 bases. Specified treatment: 15 to 20 received Ad26.COV2.S at low or high dose, single or two shots; several received placebo; per-sample allocation not given. Collection of samples fell on day 63 after the first vaccine or placebo injection. Details on this clone: The antigen is undetermined.

Clones were read by immunoSEQ multiplex PCR, and TCRdb kept only the in-frame ones, dropping some. Of 510,000 or so clones listed, around 85% are singletons. Sequenced material: peripheral blood, taken in a trial of Ad26.COV2.S vaccine versus placebo. The sequence was obtained from a person aged 18-60 years who received the Ad26.COV2.S COVID-19 vaccine or a placebo. The chain has TRBV3-1 (or the pseudogene TRBV3-2) and TRBJ2-1; D may be TRBD1 or TRBD2 (5 bases each). The CDR3 is CASSQERGAGNEQFF. The CDR3 region has the DNA TGTGCCAGCAGCCAAGAGAGGGGCGCGGGTAATGAGCAGTTCTTC.